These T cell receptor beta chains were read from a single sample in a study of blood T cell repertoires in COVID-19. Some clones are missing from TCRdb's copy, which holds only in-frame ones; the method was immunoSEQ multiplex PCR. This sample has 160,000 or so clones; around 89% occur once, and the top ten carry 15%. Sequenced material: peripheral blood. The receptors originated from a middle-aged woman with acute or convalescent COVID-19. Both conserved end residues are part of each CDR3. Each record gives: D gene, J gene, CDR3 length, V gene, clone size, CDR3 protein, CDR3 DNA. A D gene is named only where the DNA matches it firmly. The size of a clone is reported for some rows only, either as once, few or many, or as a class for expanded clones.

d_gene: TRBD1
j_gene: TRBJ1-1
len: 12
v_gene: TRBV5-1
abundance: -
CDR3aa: CASSEQGAEAFF
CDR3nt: TGCGCCAGCAGCGAACAGGGGGCTGAAGCTTTCTTT

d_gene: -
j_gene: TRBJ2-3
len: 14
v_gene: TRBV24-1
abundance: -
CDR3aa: CATSDPVRGGTQYF
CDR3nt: TGTGCCACCAGTGATCCGGTGCGGGGAGGTACGCAGTATTTT

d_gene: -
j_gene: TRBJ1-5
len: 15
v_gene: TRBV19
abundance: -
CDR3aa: CASTIGRSANQPQHF
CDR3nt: TGTGCCAGTACCATAGGGAGGTCCGCAAATCAGCCCCAGCATTTT

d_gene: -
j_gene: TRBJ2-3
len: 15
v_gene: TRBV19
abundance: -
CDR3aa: CASSIGDIAGDTQYF
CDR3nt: TGTGCCAGTAGTATAGGGGACATAGCGGGTGATACGCAGTATTTT

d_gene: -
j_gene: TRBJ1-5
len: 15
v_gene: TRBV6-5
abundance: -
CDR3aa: CASRLRRGINQPQHF
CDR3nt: TGTGCCAGCAGGTTGAGGCGGGGTATTAATCAGCCCCAGCATTTT

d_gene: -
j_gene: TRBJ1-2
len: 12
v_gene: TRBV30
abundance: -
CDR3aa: CAWSSGGAGYTF
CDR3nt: TGTGCCTGGAGCTCGGGGGGCGCGGGCTACACCTTC

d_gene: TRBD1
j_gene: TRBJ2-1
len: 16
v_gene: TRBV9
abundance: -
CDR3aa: CASSVSGQGVANEQFF
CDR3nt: TGTGCCAGCAGCGTATCGGGACAGGGAGTGGCCAATGAGCAGTTCTTC

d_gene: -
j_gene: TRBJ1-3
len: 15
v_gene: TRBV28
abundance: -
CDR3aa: CASSLSGHQANTIYF
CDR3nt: TGTGCCAGCAGTTTATCGGGACATCAGGCAAACACCATATATTTT

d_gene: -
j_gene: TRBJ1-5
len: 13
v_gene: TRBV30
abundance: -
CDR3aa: CAWSGQEGVKQHF
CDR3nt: TGTGCCTGGAGTGGGCAAGAGGGAGTAAAACAGCATTTT

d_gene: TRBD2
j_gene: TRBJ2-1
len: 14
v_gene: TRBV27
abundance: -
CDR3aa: CASSLGTRLNEQFF
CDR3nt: TGTGCCAGCAGTTTGGGGACTAGGTTGAATGAGCAGTTCTTC

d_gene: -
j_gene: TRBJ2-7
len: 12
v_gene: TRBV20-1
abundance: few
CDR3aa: CSASDRGYEQYF
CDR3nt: TGCAGTGCTAGTGACCGGGGCTACGAGCAGTACTTC

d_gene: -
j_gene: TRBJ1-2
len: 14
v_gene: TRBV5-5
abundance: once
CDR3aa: CASSPLGRDYGYTF
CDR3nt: TGTGCCAGCAGCCCCCTGGGCAGAGACTATGGCTACACCTTC

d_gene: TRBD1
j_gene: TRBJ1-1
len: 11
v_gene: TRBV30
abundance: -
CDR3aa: CAWTGGSEAFF
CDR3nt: TGTGCCTGGACAGGGGGCTCTGAAGCTTTCTTT

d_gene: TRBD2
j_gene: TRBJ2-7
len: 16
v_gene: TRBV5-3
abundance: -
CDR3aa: CARSTRTSASSYEQYF
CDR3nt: TGTGCCAGAAGCACTAGGACTAGCGCCAGCTCCTACGAGCAGTACTTC

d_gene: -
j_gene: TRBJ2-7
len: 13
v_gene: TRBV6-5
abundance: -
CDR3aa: CASRAGHPDEQYF
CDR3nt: TGTGCCAGCAGGGCAGGGCATCCGGACGAGCAGTACTTC

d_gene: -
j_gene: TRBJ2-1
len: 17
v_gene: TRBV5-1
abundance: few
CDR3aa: CASSLNSLGAGYNEQFF
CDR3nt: TGCGCCAGCAGCTTGAATTCGTTGGGGGCCGGGTACAATGAGCAGTTCTTC

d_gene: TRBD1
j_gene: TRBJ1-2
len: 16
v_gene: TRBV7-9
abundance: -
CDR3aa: CASSQGQGGLAYGYTF
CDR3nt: TGTGCCAGCAGTCAGGGACAGGGAGGTCTTGCCTATGGCTACACCTTC

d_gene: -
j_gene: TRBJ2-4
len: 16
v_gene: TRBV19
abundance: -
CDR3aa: CASSITGRSAKNIQYF
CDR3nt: TGTGCCAGTAGTATAACAGGGCGGTCAGCCAAAAACATTCAGTACTTC

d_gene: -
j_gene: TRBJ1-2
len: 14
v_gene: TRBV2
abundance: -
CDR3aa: CASSDREGNYGYTF
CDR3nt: TGTGCCAGCAGTGACAGGGAAGGCAACTATGGCTACACCTTC

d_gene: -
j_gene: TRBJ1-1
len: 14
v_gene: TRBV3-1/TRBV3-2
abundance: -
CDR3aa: CASSQDHRGTEAFF
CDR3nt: TGTGCCAGCAGCCAAGATCATCGGGGCACTGAAGCTTTCTTT

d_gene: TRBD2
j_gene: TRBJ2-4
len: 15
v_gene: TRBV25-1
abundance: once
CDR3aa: CASSDLGTIPSIQYF
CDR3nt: TGTGCCAGCAGTGACCTCGGGACTATCCCCTCCATTCAGTACTTC

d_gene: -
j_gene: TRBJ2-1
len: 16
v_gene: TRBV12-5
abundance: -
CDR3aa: CASGLSRGRSYNEQFF
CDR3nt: TGTGCTAGTGGTTTGTCGCGAGGTCGCTCCTACAATGAGCAGTTCTTC

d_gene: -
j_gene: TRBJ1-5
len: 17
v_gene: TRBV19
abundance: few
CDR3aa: CASTPRSAGMGGQPQHF
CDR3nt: TGTGCCAGTACCCCTCGGTCGGCAGGGATGGGAGGGCAGCCCCAGCATTTT

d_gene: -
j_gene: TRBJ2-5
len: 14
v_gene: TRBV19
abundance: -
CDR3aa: CASSIEKTGQTQYF
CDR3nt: TGTGCCAGTAGTATAGAAAAGACAGGACAGACCCAGTACTTC

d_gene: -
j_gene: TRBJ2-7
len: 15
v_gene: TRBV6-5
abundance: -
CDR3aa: CASSLTGDGTYEQYF
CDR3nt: TGTGCCAGCAGTCTGACAGGTGATGGAACCTACGAGCAGTACTTC

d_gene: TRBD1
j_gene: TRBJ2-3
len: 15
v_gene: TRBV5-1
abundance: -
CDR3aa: CASSLDGQGSDTQYF
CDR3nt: TGCGCCAGCAGCTTGGATGGACAGGGGTCAGATACGCAGTATTTT

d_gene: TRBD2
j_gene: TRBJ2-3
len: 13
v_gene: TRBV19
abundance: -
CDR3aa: CATSSGTTDTQYF
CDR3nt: TGTGCCACCTCTAGCGGAACCACAGATACGCAGTATTTT

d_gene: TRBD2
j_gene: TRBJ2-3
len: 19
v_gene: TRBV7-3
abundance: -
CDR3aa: CASSLNPSGSGFSTDTQYF
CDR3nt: TGTGCCAGCAGCTTAAATCCCTCGGGTAGCGGGTTTAGCACAGATACGCAGTATTTT

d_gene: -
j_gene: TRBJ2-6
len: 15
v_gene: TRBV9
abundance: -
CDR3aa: CASSGTISGANVLTF
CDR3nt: TGTGCCAGCAGCGGGACAATCTCTGGGGCCAACGTCCTGACTTTC

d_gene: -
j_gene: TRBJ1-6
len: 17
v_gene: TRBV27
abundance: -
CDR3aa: CASSLRLRGEGNSPLHF
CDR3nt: TGTGCCAGCAGTTTAAGACTCAGAGGGGAGGGTAATTCACCCCTCCACTTT

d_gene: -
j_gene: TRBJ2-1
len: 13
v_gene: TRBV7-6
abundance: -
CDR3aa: CASSFTILNEQFF
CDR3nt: TGTGCCAGCAGCTTTACTATATTGAATGAGCAGTTCTTC

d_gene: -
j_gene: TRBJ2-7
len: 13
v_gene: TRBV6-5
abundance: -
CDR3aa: CASSQESSYEQYF
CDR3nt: TGTGCCAGCTCCCAGGAAAGCTCCTACGAGCAGTACTTC

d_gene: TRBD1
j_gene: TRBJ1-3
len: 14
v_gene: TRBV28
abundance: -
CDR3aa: CASSLLSRGDTIYF
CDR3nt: TGTGCCAGCAGTTTATTGTCCAGGGGGGACACCATATATTTT

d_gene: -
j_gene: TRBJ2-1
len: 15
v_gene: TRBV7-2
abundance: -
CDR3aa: CASSAFWAGLNEQFF
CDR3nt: TGTGCCAGCAGCGCCTTTTGGGCAGGCCTTAATGAGCAGTTCTTC

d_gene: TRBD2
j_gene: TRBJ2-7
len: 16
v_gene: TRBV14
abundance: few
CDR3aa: CASSHLPGRGGVEQYF
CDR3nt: TGTGCCAGCAGCCATCTTCCCGGGAGGGGGGGCGTGGAGCAGTACTTC